The text below deals with one T cell receptor beta chain. The table lists this clone with a count of one. This receptor's antigen is unknown. Base qualities are missing; no much larger clone stands one base away. Its CDR3 holds 14 amino acids, cysteine through phenylalanine. Only the CDR3 region is kept as DNA, spanning 42 bases read in frame from base 1. The germline V gene specifies SGDLS as CDR1 and YYNGEE as CDR2. V is pared back by 3 bases and J by 7 bases, with 14 bases lying between the germline termini. These data originate in a study of blood T cell repertoires in COVID-19 (dated by TCRdb to 2020 to 2022). About the full investigation: The collaborator samples originated in the United States, Italy and Spain and spanned the acute and convalescent phases of COVID-19. The samples were drawn from the first 160 participants of the ongoing ImmuneRACE study and from some 1,300 subjects provided by 6 global collaborators. The prospective study material was composed of cDNA or gDNA derived from T cells, B-cell-depleted T cells, or PBMCs. Deeply sampled blood TCRbeta repertoires from subjects exposed to, actively infected with, or recovered from COVID-19 were included in the dataset. HLA class I and class II types, where available, came from metadata supplied by the sample provider rather than from assay-based typing. Nearly every sample came with metadata listing a de-identified subject ID, COVID-19 status, age in years and sex. The repertoires were released in a freely available public database intended as a resource for research on the immune response to SARS-CoV-2.

In the prospective study, participants were about 18 to 95 years old, resided in about two dozen geographic areas of the United States, and were enrolled through a virtual design. In the prospective study, participants were assigned to cohorts based on the clinical history participants reported in a screening survey and a study questionnaire. Recovered participants in ImmuneRACE Cohort 3 were defined by two consecutive negative NP/OP PCR tests, clearance by a healthcare professional, or resolution of symptoms. In the prospective study, mobile phlebotomists collected whole blood, serum and a nasopharyngeal or oropharyngeal swab from each participant. Over a 2-month period, participants in the prospective study had the option of providing additional blood draws and questionnaires. Before DNA extraction, prospective study blood samples were shipped either frozen or at room temperature. TCRbeta CDR3 regions were amplified from genomic DNA using the immunoSEQ Assay, a bias-controlled multiplex PCR. As for the original processing: Nucleated cell counts per sample were estimated from amplification of reference gene primers within the assay. To quantify the absolute abundance of each unique TCRbeta CDR3 rearrangement, sequence reads were collapsed and filtered. For each sample, productive Simpson clonality was calculated by taking the square root of Simpson's diversity index across productive rearrangements. TCRdb carries this immuneACCESS record with in-frame sequences only. Its versions omit some clonotypes, under half of them owing to an unresolved V gene in the studies checked, with the rest unexplained. V, J and clone size reflect that table, while D and trimming were determined from the DNA. This sample lists roughly 290,000 clones; 75% to 90% were detected once. Clones ranked in the top ten supply less than 2.5% of the sample.

Study-level results and caveats: The amount of clinical and demographic metadata varied by source and participant and was provided uncurated.

The TCR comes from a man aged 25 to 40 who had recovered from COVID-19. The chain joins TRBV9 to TRBJ1-5; D gene: possibly TRBD1, on 5 matching bases. Input material: PBMCs or T cells enriched from blood (not recorded which). The CDR3 region has the sequence CASSDGTLGQPQHF. The nucleotide sequence is TGTGCCAGCAGCGACGGGACTCTCGGGCAGCCCCAGCATTTT.